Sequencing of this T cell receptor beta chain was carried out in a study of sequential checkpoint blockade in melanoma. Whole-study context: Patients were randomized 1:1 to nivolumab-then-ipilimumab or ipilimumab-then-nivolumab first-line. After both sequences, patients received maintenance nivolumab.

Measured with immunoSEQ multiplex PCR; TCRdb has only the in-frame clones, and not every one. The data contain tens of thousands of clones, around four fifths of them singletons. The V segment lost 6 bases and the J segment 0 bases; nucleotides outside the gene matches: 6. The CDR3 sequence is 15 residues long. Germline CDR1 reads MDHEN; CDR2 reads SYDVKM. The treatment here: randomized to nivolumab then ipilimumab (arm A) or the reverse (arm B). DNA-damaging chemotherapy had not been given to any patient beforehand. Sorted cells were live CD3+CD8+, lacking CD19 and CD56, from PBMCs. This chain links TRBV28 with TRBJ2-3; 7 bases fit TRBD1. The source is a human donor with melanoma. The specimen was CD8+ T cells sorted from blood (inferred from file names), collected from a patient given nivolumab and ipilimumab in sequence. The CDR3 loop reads CASSPGQLSTDTQYF. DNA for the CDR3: TGTGCCAGCAGCCCGGGACAGCTTAGCACAGATACGCAGTATTTT.